One and the same sample provided the 13 T cell receptor beta chains below, sequenced in a study of Graves' ophthalmopathy and Graves' hyperthyroidism (dated by TCRdb to between 2018 and 2020). The instrument was an Illumina HiSeq 2000. For repertoire sequencing, the TCR beta CDR3 regions were amplified from RNA transcripts. The first round of RT-PCR was done with HTBI primers and the Qiagen OneStep RT-PCR kit, and was followed by a second round of multiplex PCR, then size selection and purification. TCRdb passed the public sequencing reads through fastp at Q25 and MiXCR, retaining productive beta sequences. Records with the same CDR3 protein are collapsed into one entry carrying the most frequent genes and DNA. The sample table records about 370,000 distinct CDR3 sequences; about 18% of these occur just once. Jointly, the top ten make up around 2.4% of the sample. Material: peripheral blood. The receptor set was obtained from an adult woman with stable Graves' hyperthyroidism.

This clonotype was observed a handful of times. The chain is built from TRBV12-3 or TRBV12-4 and TRBJ2-4; TRBD1 aligns across 7 bases. This CDR3 has 16 residues. V lost 5 bases to trimming and J lost 4 bases; unmatched junction nucleotides: 11. In nucleotides, the CDR3 is TGTGCCAGCAGTCGGCCCCCGGGACAGAGGAAAAACATTCAGTACTTC. Its translation: CASSRPPGQRKNIQYF.

This clonotype has ten or more counts. The V and J genes are TRBV19 and TRBJ1-2, with D perhaps matching TRBD1 (6 bases). This CDR3 is built from 13 residues. Germline V lookup: CDR1 LNHDA, CDR2 SQIVND (reference sequence). V gave up 6 bases and J gave up 7 bases, with 15 bases separating them. CDR3 coding DNA: TGTGCCAGTAGAAGACAGGAACTTGGTGGCTACACCTTC. Protein sequence: CASRRQELGGYTF.

This clonotype has at least ten counts. The chain combines TRBV12-3 or TRBV12-4 with TRBJ1-1; D gene ambiguous. The CDR3 length is 13 residues. V lost 5 bases and J 1 base, leaving 8 bases between the germline ends. CDR3 sequence (DNA): TGTGCCAGCAGTCTCAAGCAGAACACTGAAGCTTTCTTT. Protein product: CASSLKQNTEAFF.

In its sample, this clonotype was seen a few times. The chain employs TRBV19 and TRBJ1-5; 8 bases are shared with TRBD1. The CDR3 runs 17 residues. V lost 4 bases and J lost 2; bases outside the gene matches: 10. Germline V gene data show CDR1 as LNHDA and CDR2 as SQIVND (reference sequence). CDR3 nucleotide sequence: TGTGCCAGTAGTACCAGGGGGCTGGTATCTCGCAATCAGCCCCAGCATTTT. Protein product: CASSTRGLVSRNQPQHF.

This clonotype was observed a few times. V usage is TRBV7-9 and J usage is TRBJ1-2; D not resolved. This CDR3 has 12 residues. CDR1 and CDR2 from the germline V gene are SEHNR and FQNEAQ (reference sequence). V lost 5 bases, J lost 6 bases, and 10 bases lay in between. This chain's CDR3 is CASSLRGHGYTF. CDR3 DNA: TGTGCCAGCAGCCTCCGAGGTCATGGCTACACCTTC.

This clonotype was seen at least ten times. The rearrangement uses TRBV5-1 and TRBJ2-2; weak D call: TRBD2 (5 bases). Trimming left V 6 bases short and J 0 bases short, with 9 bases between. The CDR3 is made up of 14 amino acids. Per the germline V gene, CDR1 is SGHRS and CDR2 is YFSETQ. For the CDR3, the DNA is TGCGCCAGCACACTAGGCACGAACACCGGGGAGCTGTTTTTT. Its protein is CASTLGTNTGELFF.

V and J are TRBV9 and TRBJ1-2, with D perhaps matching TRBD1 (5 bases). Deletions cut 4 bases from V and 4 bases from J, with 17 bases between. This CDR3 has 15 residues. Germline loops: CDR1 SGDLS, CDR2 YYNGEE. CDR3 in DNA: TGTGCCAGCAGCCCGTCTCGGGGCCGATCCTATGGCTACACCTTC. As protein: CASSPSRGRSYGYTF.

This clonotype was seen many times. One end of the junction varies from germline; a read error may be responsible. The chain links TRBV20-1 to TRBJ1-1, with D possibly TRBD1 on 6 matching bases. The length of the CDR3 is 14 residues. CDR1 is DFQATT, CDR2 SNEGSKA, per germline (reference sequence). The CDR3, as DNA: TGCAGTGCTAGTCGACGGGGGCCATACACTGAGGCTTTCTTT. Translating it yields CSASRRGPYTEAFF.

This clonotype was seen a few times. V gene TRBV7-3 combines with J gene TRBJ2-2, with a weak D call TRBD2 (7 bases). The germline V and J ends were trimmed by 4 bases and 3 bases, with 18 bases remaining between them. CDR3 length: 17 residues. The V gene's germline CDR1 is SGHTA and CDR2 FQGTGA. The CDR3 nucleotides read TGTGCCAGCAGCTCCCCCCGAGGGGGGGCCTACACCGGGGAGCTGTTTTTT. Its translation: CASSSPRGGAYTGELFF.

On this clonotype itself: A much larger clone differs by one base, so this may be a read error. V is TRBV10-3 and J is TRBJ1-3, with a possible D match to TRBD1 (5 bases). Germline V CDR1 and CDR2: ENHRY, SYGVKD. This CDR3 has 15 residues. In DNA, the CDR3 is TGTGCCATCAGTGTACGGGGCCTCTCTGGAAACAACATATATTTT. It encodes CAISVRGLSGNNIYF.

This clonotype has ten or more counts. The chain carries TRBV28 and TRBJ2-7, with 9 bases lining up with TRBD1. Per the germline V gene, CDR1 is MDHEN and CDR2 is SYDVKM. This CDR3 spans 15 amino acids. V trimming: 7 bases; J trimming: 3 bases; junction bases outside the gene matches: 10. As DNA, the CDR3 is TGTGCCAGCACCGCGACGGGACAGGGTAACTACGAGCAGTACTTC. Its protein is CASTATGQGNYEQYF.

This clonotype showed up just a few times. The CDR3 here is CASSVGGPLKAFF. The DNA of the CDR3 is TGCGCCAGCAGTGTAGGGGGTCCCCTGAAAGCTTTCTTT. This sequence joins TRBV5-1 and TRBJ1-1, with D possibly TRBD1 on 6 matching bases. CDR1 and CDR2 (germline): SGHRS, YFSETQ. V lost 5 bases and J 9 bases, leaving 17 bases between the germline ends. The CDR3 runs 13 residues. Complete variable domain (other parts from reference TRBV5-1 and TRBJ1-1): KAGVTQTPRYLIKTRGQQVTLSCSPISGHRSVSWYQQTPGQGLQFLFEYFSETQRNKGNFPGRFSGRQFSNSRSEMNVSTLELGDSALYLCASSVGGPLKAFFGQGTRLTVV.

This clonotype appeared a few times. This may be a read error, as it is one base from a much larger clone. The rearrangement uses TRBV18 and TRBJ2-5, with D perhaps given as TRBD1 or TRBD2 (5 bases each). The V gene's germline CDR1 is KGHSH and CDR2 LQKENI. There are 15 residues in the CDR3. This CDR3 is CASSSEGAGQETQHF. The CDR3 region has the DNA TGTGCCAGCTCCTCCGAGGGCGCAGGGCAAGAGACCCAGCACTTC.